What follows is one T cell receptor beta chain and its context. The entry originates in a study of technical replicates of blood from four donors. Germline loops: CDR1 MDHEN, CDR2 SYDVKM. The trim removed 10 bases at V and 2 bases at J, leaving 20 bases unmatched. CDR3 length: 17 residues. Measured with immunoSEQ multiplex PCR; TCRdb has only the in-frame clones, and not every one. In the table there are roughly 71,000 clones, roughly 92% of which are singletons. This TCR was sampled from a human donor in good health. The chain recombines TRBV28 with TRBJ2-7, with 7 nucleotides matching TRBD2. The sample was T cells isolated from PBMCs. CDR3 nucleotides: TGTGCCACCGCGTTTCCCCTGACTAGCTATGACCCCTACGAGCAGTACTTC. Its protein is CATAFPLTSYDPYEQYF.